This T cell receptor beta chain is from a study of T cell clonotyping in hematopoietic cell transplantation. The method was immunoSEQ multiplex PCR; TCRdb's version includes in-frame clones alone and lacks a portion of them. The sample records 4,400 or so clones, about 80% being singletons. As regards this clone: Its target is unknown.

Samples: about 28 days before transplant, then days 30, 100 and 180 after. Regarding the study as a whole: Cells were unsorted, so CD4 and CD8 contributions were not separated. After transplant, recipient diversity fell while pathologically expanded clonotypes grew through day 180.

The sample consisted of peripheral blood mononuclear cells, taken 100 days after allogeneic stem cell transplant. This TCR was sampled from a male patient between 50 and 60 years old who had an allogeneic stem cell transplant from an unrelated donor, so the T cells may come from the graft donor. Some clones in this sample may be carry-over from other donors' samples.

CDR3: CASSVAGSYNEQFF. CDR3 coding DNA: TGTGCCAGTAGTGTAGCGGGGTCCTACAATGAGCAGTTCTTC. V is TRBV19 and J is TRBJ2-1; 8 nucleotides match TRBD2. The junction had 1 base not matched to a gene; V was cut back by 5 bases and J by 1 base. The CDR3 length is 14 residues. CDR1 LNHDA and CDR2 SQIVND come from the germline V gene (reference sequence).